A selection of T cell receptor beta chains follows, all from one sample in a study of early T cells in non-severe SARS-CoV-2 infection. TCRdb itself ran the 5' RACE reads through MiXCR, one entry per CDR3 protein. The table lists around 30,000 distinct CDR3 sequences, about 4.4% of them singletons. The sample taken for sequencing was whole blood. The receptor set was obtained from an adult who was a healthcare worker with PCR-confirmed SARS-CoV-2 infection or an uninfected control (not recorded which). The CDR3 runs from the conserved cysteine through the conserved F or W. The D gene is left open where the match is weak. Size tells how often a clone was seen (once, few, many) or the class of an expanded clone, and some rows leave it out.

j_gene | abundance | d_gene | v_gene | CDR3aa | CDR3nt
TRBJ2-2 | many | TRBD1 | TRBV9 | CASSVGRQGAVTGELFF | TGTGCCAGCAGCGTAGGTAGACAGGGGGCCGTGACCGGGGAGCTGTTTTTT
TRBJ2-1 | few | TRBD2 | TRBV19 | CASQLGTSGHEQFF | TGTGCCAGTCAACTCGGGACTAGCGGACATGAGCAGTTCTTC
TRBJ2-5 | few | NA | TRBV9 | CASSVDGSWEETQYF | TGTGCCAGCAGCGTAGACGGGAGCTGGGAAGAGACCCAGTACTTC
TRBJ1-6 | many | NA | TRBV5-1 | CASSLEGILNSPLHF | TGCGCCAGCAGCCTGGAGGGGATTTTGAATTCACCCCTCCACTTT
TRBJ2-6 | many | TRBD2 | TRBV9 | CASSSSLAGGGANVLTF | TGTGCCAGCAGCTCCAGCCTAGCGGGAGGTGGGGCCAACGTCCTGACTTTC
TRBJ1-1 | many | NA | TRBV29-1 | CSVEARAGIVTEAFF | TGCAGCGTTGAAGCAAGGGCAGGGATCGTCACTGAAGCTTTCTTT
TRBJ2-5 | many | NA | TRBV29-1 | CSVGGPDPQETQYF | TGCAGCGTTGGGGGTCCGGACCCACAAGAGACCCAGTACTTC
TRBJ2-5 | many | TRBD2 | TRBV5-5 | CASSLTGTNQETQYF | TGTGCCAGCAGCTTGACGGGGACTAACCAAGAGACCCAGTACTTC
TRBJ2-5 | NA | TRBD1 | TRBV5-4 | CASSPSRDRGLETQYF | TGTGCCAGCAGCCCATCCCGGGACAGGGGATTAGAGACCCAGTACTTC
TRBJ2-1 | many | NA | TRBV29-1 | CSVRGVGGSSYNEQFF | TGCAGCGTGAGGGGGGTGGGCGGTAGCTCCTACAATGAGCAGTTCTTC
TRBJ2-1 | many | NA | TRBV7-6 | CASSLPGGHEQFF | TGTGCCAGCAGCTTGCCCGGGGGTCATGAGCAGTTCTTC
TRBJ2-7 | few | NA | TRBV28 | CASLSVGEEQYF | TGTGCCAGCCTCTCTGTCGGTGAAGAGCAGTACTTC
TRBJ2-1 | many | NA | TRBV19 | CASSISEGPHDEQFF | TGTGCCAGTAGTATATCGGAGGGCCCCCATGATGAGCAGTTCTTC
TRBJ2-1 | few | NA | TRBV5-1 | CASRGEASSYNEQFF | TGCGCCAGCAGAGGGGAAGCCAGCTCCTACAATGAGCAGTTCTTC
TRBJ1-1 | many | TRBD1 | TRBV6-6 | CASTEDRVTEAFF | TGTGCCAGCACCGAGGACAGGGTGACTGAAGCTTTCTTT
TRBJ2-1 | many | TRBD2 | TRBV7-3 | CASSLLAAHEQFF | TGTGCCAGCAGCTTACTAGCGGCCCATGAGCAGTTCTTC
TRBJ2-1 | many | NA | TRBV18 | CASSPAGLGNEQFF | TGTGCCAGCTCACCAGCGGGTCTGGGCAATGAGCAGTTCTTC
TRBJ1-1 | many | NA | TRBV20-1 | CSARDGQSTFF | TGCAGTGCTAGAGATGGACAGTCTACTTTCTTT
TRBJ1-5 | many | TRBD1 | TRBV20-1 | CSARTGTQPQHF | TGCAGTGCCCGGACAGGGACTCAGCCCCAGCATTTT
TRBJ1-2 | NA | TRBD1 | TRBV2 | CASSTTQGAAYGYTF | TGTGCCAGCAGTACGACACAGGGGGCTGCCTATGGCTACACCTTC
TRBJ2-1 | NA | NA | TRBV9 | CASSADGDQNNEQFF | TGTGCCAGCAGCGCCGATGGGGACCAGAACAATGAGCAGTTCTTC
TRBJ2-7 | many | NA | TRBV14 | CASSRDRAYEQYF | TGTGCCAGCAGCCGGGACCGGGCCTACGAGCAGTACTTC
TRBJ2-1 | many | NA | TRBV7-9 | CASSEDVYNEQFF | TGTGCCAGCAGCGAGGACGTCTACAATGAGCAGTTCTTC
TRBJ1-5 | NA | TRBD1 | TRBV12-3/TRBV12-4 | CASSLGTGGNSQPQHF | TGTGCCAGCAGTTTAGGGACAGGGGGGAATTCGCAGCCCCAGCATTTT
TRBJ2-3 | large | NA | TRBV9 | CASSVADGGPTDTQYF | TGTGCCAGCAGCGTAGCGGACGGAGGGCCGACAGATACGCAGTATTTT
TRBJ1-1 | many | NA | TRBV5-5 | CASSLTLTEAFF | TGTGCCAGCAGCTTAACGCTCACTGAAGCTTTCTTT
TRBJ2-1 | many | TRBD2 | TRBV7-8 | CASSFAVAGSRNEQFF | TGTGCCAGCAGCTTCGCCGTAGCGGGAAGTCGCAATGAGCAGTTCTTC
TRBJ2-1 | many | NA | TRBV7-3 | CASSLTRAQGEQFF | TGTGCCAGCAGCTTAACGAGGGCCCAGGGAGAGCAGTTCTTC
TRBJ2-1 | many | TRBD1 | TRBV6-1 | CASSEGGTGSYNEQFF | TGTGCCAGCAGTGAAGGGGGGACAGGTTCCTACAATGAGCAGTTCTTC